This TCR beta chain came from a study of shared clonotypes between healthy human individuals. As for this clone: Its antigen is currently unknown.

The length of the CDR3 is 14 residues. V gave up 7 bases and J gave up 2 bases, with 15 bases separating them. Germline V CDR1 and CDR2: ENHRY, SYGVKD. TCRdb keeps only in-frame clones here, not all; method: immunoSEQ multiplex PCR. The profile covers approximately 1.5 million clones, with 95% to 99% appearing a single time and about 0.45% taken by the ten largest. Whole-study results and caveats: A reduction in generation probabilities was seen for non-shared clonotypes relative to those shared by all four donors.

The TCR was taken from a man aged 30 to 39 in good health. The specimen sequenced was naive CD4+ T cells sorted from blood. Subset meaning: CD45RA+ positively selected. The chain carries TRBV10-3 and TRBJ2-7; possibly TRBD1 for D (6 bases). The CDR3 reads CAINPDRTTYEQYF. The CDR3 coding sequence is TGTGCCATCAATCCAGACAGGACAACCTACGAGCAGTACTTC.